Below, 12 T cell receptor beta chains from the same sample are listed, as sequenced in a study of human T cells and chemical hapten exposure. One entry per CDR3 protein results from TCRdb running MiXCR on the RACE reads. The repertoire holds about 100,000 distinct CDR3 sequences, with approximately 10% as singletons. Noted time point: patch test 1, 2 weeks after DPC sensitization. Treatment of the sample: therapeutic diphenylcyclopropenone sensitization with weekly scalp DPC. The material was whole blood, obtained in connection with sensitization to the hapten diphenylcyclopropenone (DPC). The receptors here all came from a woman aged 40 to 50 with alopecia areata. Some clones in this sample may be carry-over from other donors' samples.

This clonotype was counted many times. The CDR3 is CASSAGGGANGNIQYF. CDR3 DNA sequence: TGTGCCAGCAGTGCAGGCGGGGGGGCCAACGGAAACATTCAGTACTTC. J is TRBJ2-4 and V is TRBV2; 9 bases are a match to TRBD2. This CDR3 contains 16 residues. From germline, CDR1 is SNHLY and CDR2 FYNNEI. Trimming cost V 4 bases and J 6 bases; bases outside gene matches: 10.

This clonotype was seen only a few times. This sequence joins TRBV5-1 and TRBJ2-7; TRBD2 aligns across 7 bases. Trimming at V came to 0 bases and at J to 4 bases, leaving 7 bases not matched to a gene. Germline values: CDR1 SGHRS, CDR2 YFSETQ. The CDR3 is 15 amino acids. The CDR3 DNA follows: TGCGCCAGCAGCTTGGGTCTAGCGGCCCCTTACGAGCAGTACTTC. Its translation: CASSLGLAAPYEQYF.

The rearrangement joins TRBV9 to TRBJ2-7; D gene unclear. Germline CDR1 is SGDLS and CDR2 is YYNGEE. Trimming shortened V by 0 bases and J by 2 bases, and 12 bases separated the two germline ends. The CDR3 is made up of 15 amino acids. Written as DNA, the CDR3 is TGTGCCAGCAGCGTAGAGCCCAGCAGAGCCTACGAGCAGTACTTC. The encoded protein is CASSVEPSRAYEQYF.

This chain uses TRBV2 with TRBJ1-4; tentatively, D is TRBD1 (5 bases). CDR3 length: 14 amino acids. Germline V gives CDR1 SNHLY, CDR2 FYNNEI. The germline V and J ends were trimmed by 3 bases and 6 bases, with 11 bases remaining between them. CDR3 nucleotides: TGTGCCAGCAGTGAGGGAGGGGCGGATGAAAAACTGTTTTTT. Residues: CASSEGGADEKLFF. The complete variable domain, with remaining parts taken from reference TRBV2 and TRBJ1-4, reads EPEVTQTPSHQVTQMGQEVILRCVPISNHLYFYWYRQILGQKVEFLVSFYNNEISEKSEIFDDQFSVERPDGSNFTLKIRSTKLEDSAMYFCASSEGGADEKLFFGSGTQLSVL.

This clonotype was seen at least ten times. CDR3 DNA: TGTGCCAGCAGTTTAAGCGACAGCCATCAGCCCCAGCATTTT. Translated, it gives CASSLSDSHQPQHF. The rearrangement links TRBV12-3 or TRBV12-4 to TRBJ1-5; D may be TRBD1 (5 bases). Deletions cut 2 bases from V and 5 bases from J, with 10 bases between. The CDR3 spans 14 residues.

The rearrangement uses TRBV21-1 and TRBJ1-2; the D call of TRBD1 is as the table states it, not checked on the DNA. TRBV21-1 is recorded as a pseudogene. The CDR3 length is 13 residues. CDR3 nucleotide sequence: TGTGCCAGCAGCAGTTTACAGGGTTATGGCTACACCTTC. This translates into CASSSLQGYGYTF.

This clonotype has ten or more counts. This chain links TRBV6-5 with TRBJ2-3, with D possibly being TRBD2 (6 bases). CDR3 length equals 15 residues. V dropped 5 bases and J dropped 4 bases, with 16 bases sitting between them. CDR1 is MNHEY, CDR2 SVGAGI, per germline. The CDR3 reads CASSVRLGSADTQYF. CDR3 sequence (DNA): TGTGCCAGCAGTGTACGACTAGGTTCCGCAGATACGCAGTATTTT.

The chain recombines TRBV7-2 with TRBJ2-1, with 8 bases matching TRBD2. The CDR3 is 16 residues long. CDR1 and CDR2 from the germline V gene are SGHTA and FQGNSA. J lost 7 bases, V lost 6 bases, and 14 bases had no gene match. CDR3 region: CASSRGGVAGRNEQFF. CDR3 nucleotides: TGTGCCAGCAGTCGGGGGGGAGTAGCGGGAAGAAATGAGCAGTTCTTC.

The chain uses TRBV6-2 or TRBV6-3 and TRBJ1-5; TRBD1 matches at 7 bases. This CDR3 is built from 16 residues. The junction had 8 bases not matched to a gene; V was cut back by 5 bases and J by 1 base. Germline lookup yields CDR1 MNHEY and CDR2 SVGEGT. Here the CDR3 reads CASSPATGMSNQPQHF. CDR3 nucleotide sequence: TGTGCCAGCAGTCCCGCGACAGGGATGAGCAATCAGCCCCAGCATTTT.

This clonotype showed up many times. The chain carries TRBV6-2 or TRBV6-3 and TRBJ2-7, with 11 nucleotides matching TRBD2. The CDR3 has 15 amino acids. With V trimmed by 8 bases and J by 3 bases, 9 bases remained unmatched. Germline assignment: CDR1 MNHEY and CDR2 SVGEGT. The CDR3, as DNA: TGTGCCAGCGGTAGACTAGCGGGAATCATCTACGAGCAGTACTTC. Residues: CASGRLAGIIYEQYF.

This clonotype has a handful of counts. The rearrangement uses TRBV30 and TRBJ1-2; unclear D gene. The ends were cut back, 2 bases at V and 3 bases at J, with 16 bases in the middle. This CDR3 has 15 residues. The germline CDR1 and CDR2 sequences are GTSNPN and SVGIG (reference sequence). The CDR3 nucleotides are TGTGCCTGGAGTTCGGGCCGGGGATTTGACTATGGCTACACCTTC. It translates to CAWSSGRGFDYGYTF.

This clonotype occurred a few times. The chain is built from TRBV7-3 and TRBJ2-1; 7 nucleotides match TRBD1. Germline CDR1 and CDR2: SGHTA and FQGTGA. CDR3 length: 16 residues. V lost 5 bases and J lost 4; bases outside the gene matches: 11. CDR3 sequence (DNA): TGTGCCAGCAGCGCCTTCGGGACAGCTACTTACAATGAGCAGTTCTTC. Protein product: CASSAFGTATYNEQFF.